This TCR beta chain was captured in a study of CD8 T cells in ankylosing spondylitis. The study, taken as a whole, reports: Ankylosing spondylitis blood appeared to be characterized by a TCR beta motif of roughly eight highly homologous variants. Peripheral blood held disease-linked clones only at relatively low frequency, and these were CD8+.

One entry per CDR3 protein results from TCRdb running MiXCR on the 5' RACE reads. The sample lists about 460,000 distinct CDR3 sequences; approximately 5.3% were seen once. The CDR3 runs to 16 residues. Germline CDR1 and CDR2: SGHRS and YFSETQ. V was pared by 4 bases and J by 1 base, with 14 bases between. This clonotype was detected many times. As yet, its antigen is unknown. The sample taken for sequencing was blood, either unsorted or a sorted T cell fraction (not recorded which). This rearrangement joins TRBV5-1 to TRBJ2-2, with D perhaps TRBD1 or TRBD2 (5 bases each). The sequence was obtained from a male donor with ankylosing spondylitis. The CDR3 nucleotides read TGCGCCAGCAGCAGACTCGGGACGCGGAACACCGGGGAGCTGTTTTTT. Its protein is CASSRLGTRNTGELFF.